A selection of T cell receptor beta chains follows, all from one sample in a study of post-analysis software for immune sequencing data. TCRdb reprocessed the PCR reads via MiXCR and lists one record per CDR3 protein. The table has 170,000 or so distinct CDR3 sequences, around 30% seen once. The sample taken for sequencing was blood. The source of these receptors is a girl aged 5 to 17 with multiple sclerosis. CDR3s include the opening cysteine and the closing phenylalanine or tryptophan. A D gene is named only where the DNA matches it firmly. Size values are once, few and many counts, or a class for expanded clones, and some rows have none.

j_call	d_call	v_call	clone_size	cdr3_aa	cdr3_nt
TRBJ1-2	TRBD1	TRBV20-1	many	CSARPQGAGGYTF	TGCAGTGCTAGACCACAGGGGGCGGGTGGCTACACCTTC
TRBJ2-7	-	TRBV7-2	many	CASSLNGAPEQQYF	TGTGCCAGCAGCTTAAACGGGGCCCCTGAGCAGCAGTACTTC
TRBJ2-7	-	TRBV28	-	CASSLVGIGSSYEQYF	TGTGCCAGCAGTCTAGTGGGAATCGGGAGCTCCTACGAGCAGTACTTC
TRBJ2-7	-	TRBV12-3/TRBV12-4	many	CASSFDPLNTYEQYF	TGTGCCAGCAGTTTTGACCCACTCAATACCTACGAGCAGTACTTC
TRBJ2-1	TRBD2	TRBV7-9	many	CASIESGRLSYNEQFF	TGTGCCAGCATCGAGAGCGGGAGGCTATCTTACAATGAGCAGTTCTTC
TRBJ2-3	-	TRBV14	few	CASSQGTRTLAQYF	TGTGCCAGCAGCCAAGGAACGCGAACCCTGGCGCAGTATTTT
TRBJ2-5	-	TRBV12-3/TRBV12-4	many	CASSFGEETQYF	TGTGCCAGCAGTTTCGGCGAAGAGACCCAGTACTTC
TRBJ2-1	-	TRBV7-8	many	CASSSGRRGISDEQFF	TGTGCCAGCAGCTCTGGGCGGCGAGGGATTTCCGATGAGCAGTTCTTC
TRBJ2-7	TRBD1	TRBV11-2	many	CASSLDRTGGRNEQYF	TGTGCCAGCAGCTTAGATCGAACAGGGGGCCGCAACGAGCAGTACTTC
TRBJ1-2	-	TRBV6-5	many	CASSFRGALGYTF	TGTGCCAGCAGTTTCCGGGGGGCTCTCGGCTACACCTTC
TRBJ2-1	TRBD2	TRBV20-1	-	CSATLAGGPNGEQFF	TGCAGTGCTACCCTAGCGGGAGGGCCAAATGGCGAGCAGTTCTTC
TRBJ2-7	TRBD1	TRBV4-1	many	CASSQVGQGAYEQYF	TGCGCCAGCAGCCAAGTGGGACAGGGGGCATACGAGCAGTACTTC
TRBJ1-1	TRBD1	TRBV28	-	CASSLGLRRGLMNTEAFF	TGTGCCAGCAGTTTAGGGTTGCGCAGGGGGCTGATGAACACTGAAGCTTTCTTT
TRBJ1-5	-	TRBV28	few	CASSLIRGVDSNQPQHF	TGTGCCAGCAGTTTAATTCGGGGGGTGGATAGCAATCAGCCCCAGCATTTT
TRBJ2-1	TRBD2	TRBV20-1	-	CSARDALAGSGMGQFF	TGCAGTGCTAGAGACGCTCTAGCGGGGTCTGGAATGGGGCAGTTCTTC
TRBJ1-3	-	TRBV3-1	-	CASSQDTGFGNTIYF	TGTGCCAGCAGCCAAGATACGGGGTTCGGAAACACCATATATTTT
TRBJ2-7	-	TRBV12-5	many	CASGFSPAEGSWGEAYEQYF	TGTGCTAGTGGCTTCTCTCCTGCGGAGGGCAGTTGGGGAGAGGCCTACGAGCAGTACTTC
TRBJ2-7	-	TRBV6-6	-	CASSRGPTYEQYF	TGTGCCAGCAGCCGGGGACCGACGTACGAGCAGTACTTC
TRBJ2-1	-	TRBV19	-	CASSMGGRSYNEQFF	TGTGCCAGTAGTATGGGTGGGCGCTCCTACAATGAGCAGTTCTTC
TRBJ2-4	TRBD1	TRBV7-8	many	CASSPVGVSTGENIQYF	TGTGCCAGCAGCCCCGTGGGAGTTTCAACAGGGGAAAACATTCAGTACTTC
TRBJ2-7	-	TRBV5-1	many	CASTSGVSYEQYF	TGCGCCAGCACCTCAGGGGTCTCCTACGAGCAGTACTTC
TRBJ1-6	-	TRBV15	-	CATSRDPGKGGIPLHF	TGTGCCACCAGCAGAGATCCCGGCAAGGGAGGCATACCCCTCCACTTT
TRBJ2-1	-	TRBV29-1	many	CSVEGALGEFF	TGCAGCGTTGAGGGGGCTCTAGGGGAGTTCTTC
TRBJ2-1	-	TRBV20-1	-	CSARWGAALEQFF	TGCAGTGCTAGATGGGGGGCAGCCCTGGAGCAGTTCTTC
TRBJ1-2	-	TRBV25-1	many	CASSPPWGGFLGYTF	TGTGCCAGCAGTCCGCCTTGGGGAGGCTTCCTCGGCTACACCTTC
TRBJ1-1	-	TRBV19	-	CARSIMNTEAFF	TGTGCCAGGAGTATTATGAACACTGAAGCTTTCTTT
TRBJ2-1	TRBD2	TRBV27	few	CASGTSTAYEQFF	TGTGCCAGCGGGACTAGCACTGCCTATGAGCAGTTCTTC
TRBJ2-1	-	TRBV3-1	-	CASSPHLGLRIYNEQFF	TGTGCCAGCAGCCCTCACCTGGGACTGCGGATCTACAATGAGCAGTTCTTC
TRBJ2-1	-	TRBV6-5	many	CASSFTGTRDNEQFF	TGTGCCAGCAGTTTTACCGGGACAAGAGACAATGAGCAGTTCTTC
TRBJ2-7	TRBD1	TRBV7-9	few	CASSSYRGQGQYF	TGTGCCAGCAGCTCCTACAGGGGGCAGGGGCAGTACTTC
TRBJ2-7	-	TRBV5-4	-	CASSLVGGPTYEQYF	TGTGCCAGCAGCTTGGTCGGCGGGCCCACCTACGAGCAGTACTTC
TRBJ1-2	TRBD1	TRBV10-2	many	CASGTGPLPNYGYTF	TGCGCCAGCGGGACAGGGCCGTTACCTAACTATGGCTACACCTTC
TRBJ2-3	TRBD2	TRBV27	many	CASSLGLAGVTDTQYF	TGTGCCAGCAGTTTAGGGCTAGCGGGAGTCACAGATACGCAGTATTTT
TRBJ1-2	-	TRBV12-3/TRBV12-4	many	CASSLAKKASGQYGYTF	TGTGCCAGCAGTTTAGCCAAAAAGGCATCCGGGCAATATGGCTACACCTTC